This paragraph covers one T cell receptor (beta chain) sequence. Antigen unknown. Generated by immunoSEQ multiplex PCR, the TCRdb table keeps only in-frame clones and is missing some. The sample carries more than 900,000 clones, 75% to 85% recorded once. The data are from a study of shared clonotypes between healthy human individuals. The CDR3 loop spans 15 amino acids. The V gene end was trimmed by 4 bases and the J gene end by 0 bases; junction bases not matched to a gene: 4. Per germline, CDR1 SGHNT and CDR2 YYREEE (reference sequence). Study-level points and caveats: Naive subsets tended to show greater estimated richness than memory subsets.

V usage is TRBV5-4 and J usage is TRBJ1-1; TRBD1 matches at 9 bases. The source is a man younger than 35 in good health. Some clones in this sample may be carry-over from other donors' samples. The sample taken for sequencing was memory CD4+ T cells from PBMCs. The subset here: CD45RA-negative fraction. CDR3 in DNA: TGTGCCAGCAGCACCCGGACAGGGGTGAACACTGAAGCTTTCTTT. It yields the protein CASSTRTGVNTEAFF.